This T cell receptor beta chain originates from a study of blood T cell repertoires in COVID-19. Whole-study context: COVID-19 samples collected from the United States, Italy and Spain covered acute and convalescent phases.

Per the germline V gene, CDR1 is DFQATT and CDR2 is SNEGSKA (reference sequence). The CDR3 contains 11 residues. With 3 bases removed from V and 6 bases from J, the gap between germline ends came to 5 bases. How the authors handled the data: Quantification of nucleated cells was approximated via reference gene primer amplification. Generated by immunoSEQ multiplex PCR, the TCRdb table keeps only in-frame clones and is missing some. V, J and clone size are those of that table, while D and trimming were read from the DNA. Among over 200,000 clones listed, around four fifths were seen once. This clone was counted once.

The TCR was taken from a man older than 75 with acute or convalescent COVID-19. Sequenced sample: peripheral blood. This chain connects TRBV20-1 to TRBJ2-2; D is ambiguous. The CDR3, as DNA: TGCAGTGCTAGTGTCGCCGGGGAGCTGTTTTTT. Translated: CSASVAGELFF.